Following are 29 T cell receptor beta chains from one sample sequenced in a study of regulatory T cells in long-lasting Graves disease. Construction of the TCR beta libraries employed iRepertoire HTBI primers in conjunction with Arm-PCR of CDR3 regions. Via MiXCR, TCRdb re-called the multiplex PCR reads, giving one row per CDR3 protein. Among roughly 450,000 distinct CDR3 sequences listed, about 20% were seen once. Time point defined: persistent/refractory GD, antithyroid drugs over 5 years with positive TRAb. PBMC RNA served as the TCR library source. The material was peripheral blood mononuclear cells (PBMCs), obtained when the disease was refractory, from a patient treated with antithyroid drugs. These receptors were obtained from a female donor with Graves disease.

This clonotype showed up just a few times. This chain uses TRBV7-2 with TRBJ1-5; TRBD1 might be the D (6 bases). The CDR3 extends over 15 amino acids. Germline-derived CDR1 and CDR2 are SGHTA and FQGNSA. The V end was cut by 2 bases, the J end by 1 base, with 9 bases between. CDR3 sequence: CASSLWTESNQPQHF. The DNA for the CDR3 is TGTGCCAGCAGCTTATGGACAGAGAGCAATCAGCCCCAGCATTTT.

This chain uses TRBV7-9 with TRBJ2-7; D might be TRBD2 (6 bases). V dropped 2 bases and J dropped 7 bases, with 9 bases sitting between them. Germline V gene lookup returns CDR1 SEHNR and CDR2 FQNEAQ (reference sequence). The CDR3 extends over 12 amino acids. The CDR3 sequence: CASSLLEGEQYF. CDR3 coding DNA: TGTGCCAGCAGCTTATTGGAGGGGGAGCAGTACTTC.

DNA for the CDR3: TGTGCCAGCAGTCCCAGGGCCGGAAACACCATATATTTT. It is translated as CASSPRAGNTIYF. J is TRBJ1-3 and V is TRBV7-2; tentatively, D is TRBD1 (5 bases). V lost 6 bases, J lost 4 bases, and 10 bases lay in between. The germline CDR1 and CDR2 sequences are SGHTA and FQGNSA. The CDR3 totals 13 residues. The full variable domain, in which reference TRBV7-2 and TRBJ1-3 provide the parts outside the CDR3, is GAGVSQSPSNKVTEKGKDVELRCDPISGHTALYWYRQSLGQGLEFLIYFQGNSAPDKSGLPSDRFSAERTGGSVSTLTIQRTQQEDSAVYLCASSPRAGNTIYFGEGSWLTVV.

V gene TRBV29-1 combines with J gene TRBJ2-5; 9 nucleotides agree with TRBD1. Germline V gene data show CDR1 as SQVTM and CDR2 as ANQGSEA. J was trimmed by 5 bases and V by 5 bases; bases with no gene match: 9. The CDR3 has 14 residues. CDR3 residues: CSVQPQGARETQYF. CDR3 bases: TGCAGCGTTCAACCACAGGGGGCGAGGGAGACCCAGTACTTC.

The chain links TRBV5-6 to TRBJ2-2; D is uncertain. This CDR3 is 14 amino acids long. The V end lost 0 bases, the J end lost 7 bases, and 10 bases lay between the germline ends. CDR1 and CDR2 from the germline V gene are SGHDT and YYEEEE. CDR3 loop: CASSLALWGGELFF. The CDR3 DNA is TGTGCCAGCAGCTTGGCCCTTTGGGGCGGGGAGCTGTTTTTT.

This clonotype was seen only a few times. This chain links TRBV12-3 or TRBV12-4 with TRBJ2-2; D is ambiguous. V gave up 6 bases and J gave up 8 bases, with 7 bases separating them. CDR3 length equals 11 residues. CDR3 nucleotides: TGTGCCAGCAGAGCTGTTGGGGAGCTGTTTTTT. Its protein product is CASRAVGELFF.

This clonotype was detected only a few times. The chain joins TRBV4-3 to TRBJ2-5, with TRBD2 matching 8 bases. Germline loops: CDR1 LGHNA, CDR2 YSLEER. This CDR3 comprises 16 residues. J lost 6 bases, V lost 0 bases, and 9 bases had no gene match. The CDR3 sequence is CASSQDSSGGRKTQYF. The DNA for the CDR3 is TGCGCCAGCAGCCAAGATTCCAGCGGGGGAAGGAAGACCCAGTACTTC.

This clonotype was seen many times. The chain links TRBV12-3 or TRBV12-4 to TRBJ1-4; 10 bases line up with TRBD1. Trimming removed 3 bases from V and 7 bases from J; junction bases left unmatched: 2. The CDR3 is made up of 14 amino acids. This CDR3 reads CASSLGQGSEKLFF. The CDR3 bases are TGTGCCAGCAGTTTGGGACAGGGGAGTGAAAAACTGTTTTTT.

The sample holds many counts of this clonotype. The rearrangement uses TRBV28 and TRBJ1-1, with TRBD1 matching 7 bases. Germline CDR1 reads MDHEN; CDR2 reads SYDVKM. The CDR3 spans 15 residues. J gave up 0 bases and V 6 bases, and 7 bases lay outside the gene matches. CDR3 nucleotide sequence: TGTGCCAGCAGGTTACAGGGGACGATGAACACTGAAGCTTTCTTT. This codes for CASRLQGTMNTEAFF.

This clonotype came up many times. This chain joins TRBV12-3 or TRBV12-4 and TRBJ1-5; TRBD1 is a possible D gene (5 bases). V lost 7 bases, J lost 7 bases, and 17 bases lay in between. The CDR3 sequence is 14 residues long. The DNA for the CDR3 is TGTGCCAGCAACACGGACGGGGGAAGACAGCCCCAGCATTTT. The encoded protein is CASNTDGGRQPQHF.

This clonotype was found a few times. V and J are TRBV4-3 and TRBJ1-2; weak D call: TRBD1 (5 bases). The CDR3 totals 13 residues. Trimming shortened V by 4 bases and J by 5 bases, and 11 bases separated the two germline ends. Germline assignment: CDR1 LGHNA and CDR2 YSLEER. CDR3 in amino acids: CASSPRQYYGYTF. CDR3 bases: TGCGCCAGCAGCCCCCGACAGTATTATGGCTACACCTTC.

This clonotype was seen at least ten times. The chain has TRBV5-5 and TRBJ1-6; no reliable D call. This CDR3 comprises 13 residues. Trimming removed 1 base at V and 7 bases at J, with 6 bases between. CDR1 SGHKS and CDR2 YYEKEE come from the germline V gene (reference sequence). The CDR3 loop reads CASSLYTNSPLHF. The CDR3 bases are TGTGCCAGCAGCTTGTATACGAATTCACCCCTCCACTTT.

This clonotype occurred many times. The chain has TRBV5-1 and TRBJ1-1, with no clear D. The CDR3 consists of 15 residues. The V gene's germline CDR1 is SGHRS and CDR2 YFSETQ. V lost 0 bases to trimming and J lost 3 bases, with 12 bases between them. Written as DNA, the CDR3 is TGCGCCAGCAGCTTGGTACCGGGGAAGGACACTGAAGCTTTCTTT. Its translation: CASSLVPGKDTEAFF.

This clonotype was counted ten times or more. The chain uses TRBV6-1 and TRBJ1-6; 9 bases are a match to TRBD1. Germline-derived CDR1 and CDR2 are MNHNS and SASEGT. Unmatched junction bases numbered 5, after V lost 5 bases and J lost 9 bases. The CDR3 totals 14 residues. In DNA, the CDR3 is TGTGCCAGCAGTAGGGGACAGGGTTCTTCACCCCTCCACTTT. It specifies CASSRGQGSSPLHF.

There are a few counts of this clonotype. The rearrangement joins TRBV7-9 to TRBJ2-5, with D perhaps TRBD2 (6 bases). V was cut by 5 bases and J by 13 bases, with 20 bases left in between. Germline CDR1 and CDR2: SEHNR and FQNEAQ (reference sequence). The CDR3 extends over 13 amino acids. The CDR3 bases are TGTGCCAGCAGCCCACGGACTGCGGGGCATGGGTACTTC. It yields the protein CASSPRTAGHGYF.

This clonotype occurred many times. This sequence joins TRBV12-3 or TRBV12-4 and TRBJ1-1; D is unresolved. V was trimmed by 3 bases and J by 6 bases, leaving 8 bases between them. The CDR3 is 12 residues long. This CDR3 is CASSLRHPEAFF. CDR3 sequence (DNA): TGTGCCAGCAGTTTGAGGCACCCTGAAGCTTTCTTT.

This clonotype was seen repeatedly, ten times or more. J is TRBJ2-7 and V is TRBV2, with 9 nucleotides matching TRBD1. This CDR3 comprises 13 residues. CDR1 and CDR2 from the germline V gene are SNHLY and FYNNEI. V gave up 10 bases and J gave up 6 bases; unmatched junction bases: 10. The CDR3 sequence: CATKDRGGGEQYF. CDR3 coding DNA: TGTGCCACCAAGGACAGGGGAGGTGGCGAGCAGTACTTC.

To note about this clonotype: A far larger clone is off by one base, so a read error is likely. The conserved phenylalanine or tryptophan normally closing the CDR3 is absent here, so this likely arose from a read error. This chain connects TRBV2 to TRBJ2-5; tentatively, D is TRBD1 or TRBD2 (6 bases each). Trimming took 6 bases from V and 2 from J, leaving 10 bases between them. CDR1 is SNHLY, CDR2 FYNNEI, per germline. The CDR3 consists of 13 residues. In DNA, the CDR3 is TGTGCCAGCAGCGAGGGGGGACAAGAGACCCAGTACCTC. Translated: CASSEGGQETQYL.

This sequence joins TRBV25-1 and TRBJ2-5; tentatively, D is TRBD2 (5 bases). CDR3 length: 13 residues. Germline V CDR1 and CDR2: MGHDK, SYGVNS. V was pared by 7 bases and J by 4 bases, with 13 bases between. The CDR3 DNA follows: TGTGCCAGCACCCCGGGAACGCTAGAGACCCAGTACTTC. Its translation: CASTPGTLETQYF.

This clonotype was recorded at least ten times. The genes are TRBV2 and TRBJ1-1, with D unresolved. The germline V gene has CDR1 SNHLY and CDR2 FYNNEI. Trimming cost V 5 bases and J 1 base, with 11 bases left between them. This CDR3 contains 14 residues. As DNA, the CDR3 is TGTGCCAGCAGTCTGAGCAGCCAGAACACTGAAGCTTTCTTT. This translates into CASSLSSQNTEAFF.

In its sample, this clonotype was seen a few times. The chain has TRBV19 and TRBJ1-2, with unresolved D. Germline values: CDR1 LNHDA, CDR2 SQIVND (reference sequence). The CDR3 has 15 amino acids. V shed 1 base and J shed 8 bases, with 17 bases lying between them. This chain's CDR3 is CASSIGPMRDQGYTF. CDR3 nucleotides: TGTGCCAGTAGTATAGGCCCGATGAGGGATCAGGGCTACACCTTC.

This clonotype was detected a few times. The chain links TRBV7-9 to TRBJ1-1, with D possibly being TRBD1 (5 bases). There are 14 residues in the CDR3. The V end lost 1 base, the J end lost 11 bases, and 17 bases lay between the germline ends. Germline CDR1 SEHNR, CDR2 FQNEAQ (reference sequence). The CDR3 DNA sequence: TGTGCCAGCAGCTTAGAGTCGGGGGGGAATGACGCTTTCTTT. Protein sequence: CASSLESGGNDAFF.

This rearrangement joins TRBV27 to TRBJ1-1; D unclear. The ends were cut back, 3 bases at V and 11 bases at J, with 13 bases in the middle. Germline V gene sequence: CDR1 MNHEY, CDR2 SMNVEV (reference sequence). The CDR3 spans 12 residues. The CDR3 region is CASSFVVLGAFF. The CDR3 bases are TGTGCCAGCAGTTTTGTGGTTCTTGGGGCTTTCTTT.

The rearrangement joins TRBV7-3 to TRBJ2-5; the D gene is possibly TRBD2 (6 bases). CDR3 length: 15 amino acids. Per germline, CDR1 SGHTA and CDR2 FQGTGA. V shed 2 bases and J shed 4 bases, with 14 bases lying between them. CDR3 sequence: CASSLSGGVTETQYF. The CDR3 DNA reads TGTGCCAGCAGCTTATCTGGCGGGGTGACAGAGACCCAGTACTTC.

There are a few counts of this clonotype. The chain links TRBV29-1 to TRBJ2-3; D unresolved. Trimming shortened V by 4 bases and J by 4 bases, and 9 bases separated the two germline ends. Germline-derived CDR1 and CDR2 are SQVTM and ANQGSEA. This CDR3 comprises 12 residues. CDR3: CSVGWSPDTQYF. The CDR3, as DNA: TGCAGCGTTGGTTGGTCCCCAGATACGCAGTATTTT.

V usage is TRBV5-1 and J usage is TRBJ1-1, with 8 bases identical to TRBD1. V dropped 0 bases and J dropped 8; count of bases not matched to a gene: 6. Looked up from germline, CDR1 is SGHRS and CDR2 is YFSETQ. The CDR3 is 14 amino acids. The CDR3 protein is CASSLAGQGFEAFF. The CDR3, as DNA: TGCGCCAGCAGCTTGGCCGGACAGGGTTTCGAAGCTTTCTTT.

This clonotype has ten or more counts. This chain joins TRBV28 and TRBJ2-5; 7 nucleotides agree with TRBD1. Germline trimming cut 5 bases from V and 5 bases from J; bases unmatched to any gene: 11. CDR3 size: 15 residues. Germline V lookup: CDR1 MDHEN, CDR2 SYDVKM. For the CDR3, the DNA is TGTGCCAGCAGTCCATATGGGACAGCTAGTGAGACCCAGTACTTC. Translated, it gives CASSPYGTASETQYF.

This chain uses TRBV28 with TRBJ2-1, with 7 nucleotides matching TRBD2. This CDR3 has 13 residues. Germline values: CDR1 MDHEN, CDR2 SYDVKM. The V segment lost 7 bases and the J segment 8 bases; nucleotides outside the gene matches: 8. CDR3: CASTVPGRDEQFF. DNA for the CDR3: TGTGCCAGCACGGTCCCAGGGAGGGATGAGCAGTTCTTC.

In this sample, this clonotype turned up a few times. A much larger clone lies one base from this, so it may be a read error. The chain links TRBV7-2 to TRBJ2-5, with TRBD2 matching over 15 bases. This CDR3 region has 16 residues. V dropped 5 bases and J dropped 7; count of bases not matched to a gene: 8. Germline loops: CDR1 SGHTA, CDR2 FQGNSA. CDR3 sequence: CASSLGLAGGGGTQYF. CDR3 sequence (DNA): TGTGCCAGCAGCCTGGGACTAGCGGGGGGCGGGGGGACCCAGTACTTC.